These 2 T cell receptor beta chains share one sample of origin, sequenced in a study of cytomegalovirus exposure and HLA in healthy donors. 60 Vbeta and 13 Jbeta primers were used in PCR. The protocol was immunoSEQ multiplex PCR, while the TCRdb copy is restricted to in-frame clones and leaves out a portion. Found here are about 100,000 clones, 60% to 75% of them singletons; the top ten hold 2.5% to 3.5%. The specimen sequenced was PBMCs. These receptors were collected from a female donor in good health and CMV-seropositive.

Only a few counts were recorded for this clone. The chain uses TRBV6-1 and TRBJ1-2; D call uncertain. Deletions cut 6 bases from V and 5 bases from J, with 10 bases between. This CDR3 spans 12 amino acids. From germline, CDR1 is MNHNS and CDR2 SASEGT. The CDR3 reads CASSSSRYGYTF. The CDR3 region has the DNA TGTGCCAGCAGCTCATCTAGGTATGGCTACACCTTC.

In this sample, this clone turned up a few times. The J gene is TRBJ2-7, the V gene TRBV7-9; 7 bases map to TRBD2. CDR3 length: 13 amino acids. J lost 5 bases, V lost 0 bases, and 1 base had no gene match. Germline V gene sequence: CDR1 SEHNR, CDR2 FQNEAQ (reference sequence). CDR3 nucleotides: TGTGCCAGCAGCTTAGCGGGGGGGAACGAGCAGTACTTC. It codes for CASSLAGGNEQYF. The whole variable domain, remainder taken from reference TRBV7-9 and TRBJ2-7, is DTGVSQNPRHKITKRGQNVTFRCDPISEHNRLYWYRQTLGQGPEFLTYFQNEAQLEKSRLLSDRFSAERPKGSFSTLEIQRTEQGDSAMYLCASSLAGGNEQYFGPGTRLTVT.